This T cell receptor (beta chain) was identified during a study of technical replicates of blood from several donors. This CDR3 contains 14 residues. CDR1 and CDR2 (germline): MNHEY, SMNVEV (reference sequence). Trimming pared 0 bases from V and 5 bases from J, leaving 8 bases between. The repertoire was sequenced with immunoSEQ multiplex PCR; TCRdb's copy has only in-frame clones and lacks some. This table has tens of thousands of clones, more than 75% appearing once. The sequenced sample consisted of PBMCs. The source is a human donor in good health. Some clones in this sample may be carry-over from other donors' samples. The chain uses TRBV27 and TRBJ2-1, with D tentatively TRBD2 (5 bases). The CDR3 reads CASSLSGVHNEQFF. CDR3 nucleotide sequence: TGTGCCAGCAGTTTATCGGGAGTCCACAATGAGCAGTTCTTC.